This T cell receptor beta chain was captured in a study of blood T cell repertoires in COVID-19. Study overall: Sites in the United States, Italy and Spain provided acute and convalescent COVID-19 samples.

There are 11 residues in the CDR3. The ends lost 6 bases at V and 7 bases at J; junction bases unmatched: 2. Original methodology: Estimated nucleated cell counts came from reference gene primer amplification. Profiled with immunoSEQ multiplex PCR; TCRdb holds only in-frame clones, not every one. That table furnishes V, J and clone size, whereas the DNA furnished D and trimming. The sample includes more than 100,000 clones, around nine tenths of them seen just once. Sequenced: peripheral blood. The gene calls are TRBV12-3 or TRBV12-4 and TRBJ1-2, with 7 bases that match TRBD1. This sequence was found in a human donor in a cohort sampled during active COVID-19. The CDR3 sequence: CASRDRAGYTF. CDR3 nucleotides: TGTGCCAGCAGAGACAGGGCTGGCTACACCTTC.